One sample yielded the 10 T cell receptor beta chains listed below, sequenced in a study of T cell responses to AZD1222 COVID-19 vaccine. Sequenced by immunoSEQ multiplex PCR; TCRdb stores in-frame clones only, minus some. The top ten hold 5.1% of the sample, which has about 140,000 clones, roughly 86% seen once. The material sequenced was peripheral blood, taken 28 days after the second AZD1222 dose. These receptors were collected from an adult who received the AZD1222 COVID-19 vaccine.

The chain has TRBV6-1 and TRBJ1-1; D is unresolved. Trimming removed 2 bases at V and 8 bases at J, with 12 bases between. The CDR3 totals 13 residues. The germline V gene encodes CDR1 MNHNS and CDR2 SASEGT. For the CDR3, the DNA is TGTGCCAGCAGTGAAAAGGGCCCCCTCGAAGCTTTCTTT. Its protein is CASSEKGPLEAFF.

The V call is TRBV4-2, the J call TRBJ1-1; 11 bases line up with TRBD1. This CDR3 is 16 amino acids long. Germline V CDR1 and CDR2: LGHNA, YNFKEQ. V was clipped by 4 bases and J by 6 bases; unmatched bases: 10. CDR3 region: CASSPPGTGGRAEAFF. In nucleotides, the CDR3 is TGTGCCAGCAGCCCTCCCGGGACAGGGGGAAGGGCTGAAGCTTTCTTT.

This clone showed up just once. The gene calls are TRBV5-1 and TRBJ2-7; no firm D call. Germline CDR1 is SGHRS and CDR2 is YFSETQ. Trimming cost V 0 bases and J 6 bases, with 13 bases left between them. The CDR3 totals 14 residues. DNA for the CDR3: TGCGCCAGCAGCTTGGTCGCAGGTAGAGGCGAGCAGTACTTC. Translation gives CASSLVAGRGEQYF.

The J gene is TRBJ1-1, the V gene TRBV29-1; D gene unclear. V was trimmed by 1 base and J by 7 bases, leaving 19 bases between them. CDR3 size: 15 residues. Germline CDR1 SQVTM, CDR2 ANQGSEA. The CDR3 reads CSVEAHDIPGGEAFF. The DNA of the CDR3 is TGCAGCGTTGAAGCCCATGACATCCCAGGTGGTGAAGCTTTCTTT. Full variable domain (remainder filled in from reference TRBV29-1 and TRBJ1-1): SAVISQKPSRDICQRGTSLTIQCQVDSQVTMMFWYRQQPGQSLTLIATANQGSEATYESGFVIDKFPISRPNLTFSTLTVSNMSPEDSSIYLCSVEAHDIPGGEAFFGQGTRLTVV.

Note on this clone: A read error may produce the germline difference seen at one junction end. CDR3 region: CASVDRSSYEQHF. CDR3 nucleotides: TGTGCCAGCGTTGACAGGAGCTCCTACGAGCAGCACTTC. V is TRBV27 and J is TRBJ2-7, with D possibly matching TRBD1 (6 bases). This CDR3 has 13 amino acids. Germline loops: CDR1 MNHEY, CDR2 SMNVEV (reference sequence).

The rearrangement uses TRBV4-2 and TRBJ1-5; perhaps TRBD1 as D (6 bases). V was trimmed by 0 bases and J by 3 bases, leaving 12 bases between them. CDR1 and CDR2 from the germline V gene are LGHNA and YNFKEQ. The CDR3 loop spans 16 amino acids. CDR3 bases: TGTGCCAGCAGCCAAGATACCAGGGGCGACAATCAGCCCCAGCATTTT. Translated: CASSQDTRGDNQPQHF.

The CDR3 sequence is CASSLSPAGAAYNEQFF. The CDR3 DNA reads as TGCGCCAGCAGCTTGTCCCCAGCGGGAGCAGCCTACAATGAGCAGTTCTTC. The gene calls are TRBV5-1 and TRBJ2-1, with 8 positions matching TRBD2. Germline V gene lookup returns CDR1 SGHRS and CDR2 YFSETQ. This CDR3 has 17 amino acids. With V trimmed by 1 base and J by 2 bases, 8 bases remained unmatched.

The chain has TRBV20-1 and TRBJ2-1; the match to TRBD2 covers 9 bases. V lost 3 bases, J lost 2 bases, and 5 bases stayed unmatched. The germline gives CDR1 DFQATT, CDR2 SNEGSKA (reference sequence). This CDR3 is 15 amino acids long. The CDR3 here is CSASPSGKTYNEQFF. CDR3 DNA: TGCAGTGCTAGTCCTAGCGGGAAAACCTACAATGAGCAGTTCTTC.

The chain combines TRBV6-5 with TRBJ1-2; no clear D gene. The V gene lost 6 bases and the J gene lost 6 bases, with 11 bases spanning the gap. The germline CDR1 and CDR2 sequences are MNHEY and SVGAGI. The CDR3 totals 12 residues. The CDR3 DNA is TGTGCCAGCAGATGGGGTGAAAATGGCTACACCTTC. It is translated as CASRWGENGYTF.

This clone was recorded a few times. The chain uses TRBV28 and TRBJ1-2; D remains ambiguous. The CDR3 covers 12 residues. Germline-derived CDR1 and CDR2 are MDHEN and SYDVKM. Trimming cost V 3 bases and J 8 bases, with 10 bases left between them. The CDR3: CASSLEVRGYTF. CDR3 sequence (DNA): TGTGCCAGCAGTTTGGAAGTAAGGGGCTACACCTTC.